The 7 T cell receptor beta chains below come from one sample, sequenced in a study of shared clonotypes between healthy human individuals. As defined, naive CD8 cells were CD45RO-negative and positively selected for CCR7, with terminally differentiated effector memory CD45RA+ cells excluded. TCRdb keeps only in-frame clones here, not all; method: immunoSEQ multiplex PCR. This sample has about 2 million clones, with around 96% found just once. The specimen sequenced was naive CD8+ T cells sorted from blood. These receptors originate from a man between 18 and 29 years old in good health.

V and J are TRBV11-2 and TRBJ2-7; 9 positions agree with TRBD1. Per germline, CDR1 SGHAT and CDR2 FQNNGV. The CDR3 totals 14 residues. With 5 bases clipped from V and 7 bases from J, the junction kept 9 bases outside the gene matches. CDR3 loop: CASSPRQGVGEQYF. CDR3 DNA sequence: TGTGCCAGCAGCCCCCGACAGGGGGTGGGGGAGCAGTACTTC.

V usage is TRBV28 and J usage is TRBJ2-7; 10 bases align to TRBD2. The CDR3 loop spans 15 amino acids. The ends lost 5 bases at V and 2 bases at J; junction bases unmatched: 6. The germline V gene encodes CDR1 MDHEN and CDR2 SYDVKM. The CDR3 sequence is CASSQILAGTYEQYF. In DNA, the CDR3 is TGTGCCAGCAGTCAAATACTAGCGGGAACCTACGAGCAGTACTTC.

This clone was detected once. The DNA of the CDR3 is TGCGCCAGCAGCCATCCGTCGCCGGGGGGTGCTGAAGCTTTCTTT. Translating it yields CASSHPSPGGAEAFF. This sequence joins TRBV4-1 and TRBJ1-1, with D tentatively TRBD1 (5 bases). This CDR3 has 15 amino acids. Per the germline V gene, CDR1 is MGHRA and CDR2 is YSYEKL. Trimming cost V 3 bases and J 6 bases, with 17 bases left between them.

The rearrangement uses TRBV6-6 and TRBJ2-5; no definite D call. V lost 0 bases to trimming and J lost 5 bases, with 10 bases between them. CDR3 size: 14 residues. From germline, CDR1 is MNHNY and CDR2 SVGAGI (reference sequence). The CDR3 is CASSYSGALETQYF. The CDR3 coding sequence is TGTGCCAGCAGTTACTCAGGAGCGTTGGAGACCCAGTACTTC.

V gene TRBV27 combines with J gene TRBJ2-2; D unclear. The CDR3 covers 14 residues. Germline assignment: CDR1 MNHEY and CDR2 SMNVEV (reference sequence). Between the trimmed V and J ends, which lost 6 bases and 6 bases, there was a span of 14 bases. The CDR3 bases are TGTGCCAGCAGACCAGGTGCCTCGGCCGGGGAGCTGTTTTTT. Translating it yields CASRPGASAGELFF.

The chain joins TRBV5-6 to TRBJ2-7; D not resolved. Germline CDR1 reads SGHDT; CDR2 reads YYEEEE. V was clipped by 4 bases and J by 6 bases, with 11 bases between them. The CDR3 covers 12 residues. The CDR3 nucleotides read TGTGCCAGCAGCCCCATGTCCGGCGAGCAGTACTTC. It specifies CASSPMSGEQYF.

The genes are TRBV2 and TRBJ2-5; D not resolved. Trimming removed 1 base from V and 3 bases from J, with 6 bases in between. This CDR3 comprises 13 residues. Germline loops: CDR1 SNHLY, CDR2 FYNNEI. The DNA of the CDR3 is TGTGCCAGCAGTGAAGACAGAGAAGAGACCCAGTACTTC. Its protein product is CASSEDREETQYF.